This T cell receptor beta chain was profiled in a study of radiotherapy plus CTLA-4 blockade in lung cancer. TCRdb's table, derived via immunoSEQ multiplex PCR, lists solely in-frame clones and lacks some. Among 70,000 to 100,000 clones, approximately 83% were seen once, and the ten largest hold approximately 2%. Study conclusions and caveats: Early shifts in blood T cell clones, with interferon-beta, reportedly predicted response best.

Turning to this clone: What it binds is unknown.

The CDR3 runs to 14 residues. Germline V lookup: CDR1 KGHSH, CDR2 LQKENI. V was trimmed by 3 bases and J by 2 bases, leaving 9 bases between them. The receptor's source is a human donor with non-small cell lung cancer who had a partial response to radiotherapy plus ipilimumab. The sequencing here drew on peripheral blood, taken from a patient treated with radiotherapy plus ipilimumab. The chain joins TRBV18 to TRBJ2-3; D ambiguous. Here the CDR3 DNA reads TGTGCCAGCTCACCCCTGCCGGTCACAGATACGCAGTATTTT. Translating gives CASSPLPVTDTQYF.